This T cell receptor beta chain was identified in a study of T cells expressing NK-cell markers. Study summary: The authors derived TCR beta repertoires from sorted CD3+CD56+NKG2C+, CD3+CD56+NKG2C- and CD3+CD56-NKG2C+ T cells. Eight donors were sequenced, seven testing HCMV-seropositive and one testing seronegative.

The CDR3 spans 15 residues. Germline V gives CDR1 DFQATT, CDR2 SNEGSKA (reference sequence). TCRdb derives one entry per CDR3 protein from the 5' RACE reads, leaving out DNA. This sample's table has a few hundred thousand distinct CDR3 sequences. This sequence originates from a woman aged 50 to 65 in good health. The source material was blood T cells: a sorted CD56 or NKG2C T cell subset, CD4+ or CD8+ T cells, or bulk PBMC T cells (not recorded which). The chain employs TRBV20-1 and TRBJ1-2; TCRdb outputs TRBD1, but without DNA this stays unchecked. This CDR3 is CSARTVRGDVYGYTF.